This T cell receptor (beta chain) is from a study of T cell repertoires in cytomegalovirus infection. Study details: Matching HLA type, along with CMV infection, was indicated by public TCR beta signatures.

TCRdb used MiXCR to reprocess the reads, holding one entry per CDR3 protein. This repertoire shows under 300,000 distinct CDR3 sequences, 20% to 25% found once; its top ten account for approximately 19%. V was pared by 5 bases and J by 2 bases, with 17 bases between. The CDR3 totals 16 residues. Germline CDR1 is SGHTA and CDR2 is FQGNSA. This clonotype was counted ten times or more. Antigen unknown. The genes are TRBV7-2 and TRBJ2-3; possible D gene TRBD1, 6 bases. Here the sequenced sample was cultured PBMCs, taken from culture after CMV antigen stimulation. The sequence was collected from a human donor in good health (CMV status not recorded). Some clones in this sample may be carry-over from other donors' samples. CDR3 amino acids: CASSPQGPLLTDTQYF. The CDR3 DNA reads TGTGCCAGCAGCCCCCAGGGGCCATTACTCACAGATACGCAGTATTTT.